These 14 T cell receptor beta chains were sequenced from one sample in a study of naive and memory T cell subsets. The beta constant-region primer was an equimolar mix of two oligonucleotides covering TRBC1 and TRBC2. TCRdb re-called the UMI-ligation and nested PCR reads with MiXCR, one entry per CDR3 protein. Of about 85,000 distinct CDR3 sequences listed, roughly 13% are singletons. Sequenced material: central memory CD4+ T cells from blood. The receptors stem from a human donor in good health.

The sample holds a few counts of this clonotype. V gene TRBV28 combines with J gene TRBJ2-7; 13 bases match TRBD2. V gave up 3 bases and J gave up 12 bases; unmatched junction bases: 8. Germline CDR1 MDHEN, CDR2 SYDVKM. CDR3 length: 14 amino acids. Written as DNA, the CDR3 is TGTGCCAGCAGTTTCCCCGGGACTAGCGGGACGCTGTACTTC. Its protein product is CASSFPGTSGTLYF.

This clonotype was picked up a small number of times. The rearrangement joins TRBV10-2 to TRBJ1-5; D call uncertain. The CDR3 is 14 amino acids. The V end lost 5 bases, the J end lost 5 bases, and 13 bases lay between the germline ends. Germline V gene lookup returns CDR1 WSHSY and CDR2 SAAADI. The CDR3 DNA follows: TGCGCCAGCAGTCACTCCGGTTGGGATCAGCCCCAGCATTTT. This codes for CASSHSGWDQPQHF.

This clonotype was seen many times. The chain recombines TRBV5-5 with TRBJ2-7; 11 bases line up with TRBD2. The CDR3 length is 17 residues. Germline V gene sequence: CDR1 SGHKS, CDR2 YYEKEE (reference sequence). With V trimmed by 0 bases and J by 3 bases, 8 bases remained unmatched. The CDR3 nucleotides are TGTGCCAGCAGCTTGGCCCCTACTAGCGGGAGCCTCTACGAGCAGTACTTC. As protein: CASSLAPTSGSLYEQYF.

The chain employs TRBV3-1 and TRBJ1-5, with D uncertain. The CDR3 consists of 14 residues. Trimming took off 2 bases at V and 8 bases at J, with 13 bases between the two ends. Germline values: CDR1 LGHDT, CDR2 YNNKEL (reference sequence). In nucleotides, the CDR3 is TGTGCCAGCAGCCAAAATCCGGGAGGTGAGCCCCAGCATTTT. Encoded protein: CASSQNPGGEPQHF.

The gene calls are TRBV9 and TRBJ2-7; D is possibly TRBD2 (5 bases). From germline, CDR1 is SGDLS and CDR2 YYNGEE. The CDR3 has 15 amino acids. Deletions cut 4 bases from V and 0 bases from J, with 14 bases between. The CDR3 reads CASSPSAGRSYEQYF. The CDR3 DNA follows: TGTGCCAGCAGCCCGTCTGCGGGCCGCTCCTACGAGCAGTACTTC.

On this clonotype: A much larger clone lies one base from this, so it may be a read error. This chain links TRBV20-1 with TRBJ2-7, with TRBD2 matching over 10 bases. The CDR3 sequence is 13 residues long. Germline V gives CDR1 DFQATT, CDR2 SNEGSKA (reference sequence). V dropped 2 bases and J dropped 4; count of bases not matched to a gene: 2. The CDR3 region has the DNA TGCAGTGCTAGACCTAGCGGGAGTTACGAGCAGTACTTC. Its protein product is CSARPSGSYEQYF.

This clonotype was observed a handful of times. The chain joins TRBV12-3 or TRBV12-4 to TRBJ1-6, with 9 bases fitting TRBD1. Trimming removed 6 bases from V and 13 bases from J; junction bases left unmatched: 4. This CDR3 is 12 amino acids long. CDR3 residues: CASSTGGAPLHF. The CDR3 DNA reads TGTGCCAGCAGCACAGGGGGCGCGCCCCTCCACTTT.

In the case of this clonotype: Possible read error: a much larger clone is one base away. V is TRBV29-1 and J is TRBJ2-1, with TRBD2 matching 7 bases. Losses at the gene ends were 5 bases for V and 0 bases for J; bases not matched to a gene: 7. The CDR3 has 15 residues. The germline V gene has CDR1 SQVTM and CDR2 ANQGSEA. Here the CDR3 DNA reads TGCAGCGTTACCGGGACTATTAACTCCTACAATGAGCAGTTCTTC. It translates to CSVTGTINSYNEQFF.

This clonotype was detected only a few times. This sequence joins TRBV12-5 and TRBJ2-7; 9 bases align to TRBD1. Germline CDR1 and CDR2: LGHNT and FRNRAP. The CDR3 is 17 amino acids. Germline trimming cut 6 bases from V and 2 bases from J; bases unmatched to any gene: 14. The CDR3 is CASGNSLGTGRPYEQYF. CDR3 nucleotide sequence: TGTGCTAGTGGGAATTCCCTCGGGACAGGGAGGCCCTACGAGCAGTACTTC.

V usage is TRBV15 and J usage is TRBJ2-5; TRBD2 matches at 8 bases. The CDR3 consists of 17 residues. V lost 1 base to trimming and J lost 1 base; unmatched junction nucleotides: 8. Per germline, CDR1 LNHNV and CDR2 YYDKDF (reference sequence). The CDR3 reads CATSRVLVAGTQETQYF. CDR3 sequence (DNA): TGTGCCACCAGCAGAGTCCTGGTAGCGGGAACCCAAGAGACCCAGTACTTC. Supplemented by reference TRBV15 and TRBJ2-5, the full variable domain reads DAMVIQNPRYQVTQFGKPVTLSCSQTLNHNVMYWYQQKSSQAPKLLFHYYDKDFNNEADTPDNFQSRRPNTSFCFLDIRSPGLGDTAMYLCATSRVLVAGTQETQYFGPGTRLLVL.

The sample holds a few counts of this clonotype. The chain uses TRBV12-3 or TRBV12-4 and TRBJ1-3; D not resolved. This CDR3 is built from 14 residues. Trimming pared 5 bases from V and 0 bases from J, leaving 8 bases between. The CDR3 DNA follows: TGTGCCAGCAGTCCTACACTCTCTGGAAACACCATATATTTT. This gives the protein CASSPTLSGNTIYF.

The V and J genes are TRBV5-1 and TRBJ2-3; 9 bases agree with TRBD2. J lost 4 bases, V lost 3 bases, and 3 bases had no gene match. This CDR3 is 14 amino acids long. Germline V lookup: CDR1 SGHRS, CDR2 YFSETQ. The CDR3 DNA sequence: TGCGCCAGCAGCTCCGTAGCGGGAGCAGATACGCAGTATTTT. This translates into CASSSVAGADTQYF.

This clonotype was recorded a few times. This chain connects TRBV5-1 to TRBJ2-7; 9 bases map to TRBD2. The CDR3 runs 15 residues. Germline CDR1 reads SGHRS; CDR2 reads YFSETQ. V was clipped by 0 bases and J by 0 bases; unmatched bases: 1. CDR3 loop: CASSLGTSDSYEQYF. The CDR3 bases are TGCGCCAGCAGCTTGGGGACTAGCGACTCCTACGAGCAGTACTTC.

This clonotype was recorded a few times. This rearrangement joins TRBV13 to TRBJ2-7, with 7 positions matching TRBD2. With V trimmed by 2 bases and J by 0 bases, 4 bases remained unmatched. CDR3 length equals 15 residues. Germline assignment: CDR1 PRHDT and CDR2 FYEKMQ (reference sequence). The CDR3 DNA sequence: TGTGCCAGCAGCTTAAGGCGGGAGAGCTCCTACGAGCAGTACTTC. It yields the protein CASSLRRESSYEQYF.